The 25 T cell receptor beta chains below were found in one sample sequenced in a study of shared clonotypes between healthy human individuals. The repertoire was sequenced with immunoSEQ multiplex PCR; TCRdb's copy has only in-frame clones and lacks some. The table shows about 510,000 clones, with about three quarters occurring only once. What was sequenced was PBMCs. These receptor sequences come from a middle-aged woman in good health. Some clones in this sample may be carry-over from other donors' samples.

This clone came up a few times. The chain's CDR3 is CAWTSGRALEQYF. The DNA for the CDR3 is TGTGCCTGGACTAGCGGGAGGGCCCTCGAGCAGTACTTC. The V and J genes are TRBV30 and TRBJ2-7, with TRBD2 matching over 12 bases. Germline assignment: CDR1 GTSNPN and CDR2 SVGIG (reference sequence). V shed 4 bases and J 6 bases; nucleotides not matched to a gene: 4. The CDR3 is made up of 13 amino acids.

V and J are TRBV19 and TRBJ2-7; 7 nucleotides match TRBD1. CDR1 LNHDA and CDR2 SQIVND come from the germline V gene (reference sequence). Germline trimming cut 5 bases from V and 3 bases from J; bases unmatched to any gene: 10. This CDR3 is built from 15 residues. CDR3 sequence: CASSPQRTGFYEQYF. In nucleotides, the CDR3 is TGTGCCAGTAGTCCCCAACGGACAGGCTTCTACGAGCAGTACTTC.

The CDR3 region is CASSWGLAQADTQYF. In DNA form, the CDR3 reads TGTGCCAGCAGCTGGGGACTAGCTCAAGCAGATACGCAGTATTTT. The chain employs TRBV7-2 and TRBJ2-3, with 9 bases aligning to TRBD2. J gave up 4 bases and V 4 bases, and 6 bases lay outside the gene matches. The CDR3 has 15 amino acids. Germline lookup yields CDR1 SGHTA and CDR2 FQGNSA.

The rearrangement joins TRBV5-1 to TRBJ2-1; 7 bases map to TRBD2. Germline loops: CDR1 SGHRS, CDR2 YFSETQ. The junction had 8 bases not matched to a gene; V was cut back by 1 base and J by 7 bases. The CDR3 covers 15 residues. The CDR3: CASSLMGGSSNEQFF. The CDR3 DNA reads TGCGCCAGCAGCTTGATGGGCGGGAGTTCGAATGAGCAGTTCTTC.

This rearrangement joins TRBV7-6 to TRBJ1-5; D is perhaps TRBD1 (6 bases). Trimming cost V 5 bases and J 6 bases, with 11 bases left between them. CDR3 length: 13 amino acids. Looked up from germline, CDR1 is SGHVS and CDR2 is FNYEAQ. This CDR3 reads CASSLTGAQPQHF. Written as DNA, the CDR3 is TGTGCCAGCAGCCTCACGGGGGCTCAGCCCCAGCATTTT.

Here the CDR3 reads CASSKERDRGPHEQYF. CDR3 in DNA: TGTGCCAGCAGCAAAGAGAGGGACAGGGGCCCTCACGAGCAGTACTTC. This chain connects TRBV21-1 to TRBJ2-7; TRBD1 is the table's D call and was not checked against the DNA. TRBV21-1 is termed a pseudogene. This CDR3 is built from 16 residues.

The J gene is TRBJ1-2, the V gene TRBV18; D not certain. Between the trimmed V and J ends, which lost 3 bases and 5 bases, there was a span of 16 bases. The CDR3 runs 15 residues. Germline CDR1 reads KGHSH; CDR2 reads LQKENI. The CDR3 DNA reads as TGTGCCAGCTCACCCGAACAGACGAAGACTTATGGCTACACCTTC. Its translation: CASSPEQTKTYGYTF.

This chain connects TRBV14 to TRBJ2-7; D may be TRBD2 (5 bases). This CDR3 contains 12 residues. The V and J ends lost 4 bases and 6 bases respectively, with 10 bases between them. CDR1 and CDR2 (germline): SGHDN, FVKESK. CDR3 sequence (DNA): TGTGCCAGCAGCCTCCGAGGAGGCGAGCAGTACTTC. Amino acid sequence: CASSLRGGEQYF. The variable domain in full, with the rest retrieved from reference TRBV14 and TRBJ2-7, is EAGVTQFPSHSVIEKGQTVTLRCDPISGHDNLYWYRRVMGKEIKFLLHFVKESKQDESGMPNNRFLAERTGGTYSTLKVQPAELEDSGVYFCASSLRGGEQYFGPGTRLTVT.

This sequence joins TRBV5-4 and TRBJ2-1, with D perhaps TRBD1 (6 bases). The CDR3 spans 16 residues. V lost 4 bases to trimming and J lost 4 bases, with 18 bases between them. CDR1 is SGHNT, CDR2 YYREEE, per germline (reference sequence). This chain's CDR3 is CASSPSGTQRYNEQFF. CDR3 DNA: TGTGCCAGCAGCCCTTCCGGGACACAAAGGTACAATGAGCAGTTCTTC.

The chain uses TRBV5-1 and TRBJ2-1; 7 nucleotides align to TRBD2. The CDR3 runs to 16 residues. Germline V gene lookup returns CDR1 SGHRS and CDR2 YFSETQ. Trimming took 2 bases from V and 7 from J; bases not matched to a gene: 12. The CDR3 bases are TGCGCCAGCAGCTTTACTAGCGCTCTGGATAGGAATGAGCAGTTCTTC. It yields the protein CASSFTSALDRNEQFF.

This clone turned up a few times. This chain uses TRBV30 with TRBJ1-5; D possibly corresponds to TRBD1 (5 bases). The V end lost 3 bases, the J end lost 7 bases, and 16 bases lay between the germline ends. The CDR3 extends over 14 amino acids. Germline-derived CDR1 and CDR2 are GTSNPN and SVGIG (reference sequence). CDR3 in amino acids: CAWSLSGGGQPQHF. The CDR3 region has the DNA TGTGCCTGGAGCCTAAGCGGGGGTGGACAGCCCCAGCATTTT.

V and J are TRBV5-1 and TRBJ2-7, with D possibly TRBD1 on 6 matching bases. CDR1 and CDR2 (germline): SGHRS, YFSETQ. This CDR3 region has 14 residues. V lost 0 bases and J 3 bases, leaving 10 bases between the germline ends. CDR3 region: CASSLVARGYEQYF. The CDR3 region has the DNA TGCGCCAGCAGCTTGGTGGCCAGGGGCTACGAGCAGTACTTC.

The CDR3 region is CASSPHAKTYEQYF. CDR3 bases: TGTGCCAGCAGCCCACATGCGAAAACCTACGAGCAGTACTTC. This chain connects TRBV7-9 to TRBJ2-7, with D hard to call. Germline loops: CDR1 SEHNR, CDR2 FQNEAQ (reference sequence). The V gene lost 5 bases and the J gene lost 2 bases, with 13 bases spanning the gap. The CDR3 length is 14 residues.

This chain joins TRBV28 and TRBJ2-7; 9 positions match TRBD1. CDR3 length: 12 residues. Germline V gene sequence: CDR1 MDHEN, CDR2 SYDVKM. CDR3 DNA sequence: TGTTCATCTGGACAGGGGATGAGCGAGCAGTACTTC. Its translation is CSSGQGMSEQYF. Full variable domain (outside the CDR3, taken from reference TRBV28 and TRBJ2-7): DVKVTQSSRYLVKRTGEKVFLECVQDMDHENMFWYRQDPGLGLRLIYFSYDVKMKEKGDIPEGYSVSREKKERFSLILESASTNQTSMYLCSSGQGMSEQYFGPGTRLTVT.

This clone showed up just a few times. This rearrangement joins TRBV6-4 to TRBJ2-2, with D possibly TRBD1 on 6 matching bases. The CDR3 runs to 15 residues. The germline CDR1 and CDR2 sequences are MRHNA and SNTAGT. V was trimmed by 3 bases and J by 6 bases, leaving 14 bases between them. CDR3 region: CASSEDPGVAGELFF. The CDR3 DNA reads as TGTGCCAGCAGTGAGGATCCAGGGGTGGCCGGGGAGCTGTTTTTT.

DNA for the CDR3: TGTGCCTGGAGCCGGGACAGGGGGTCGGACTATGGCTACACCTTC. It specifies CAWSRDRGSDYGYTF. The chain employs TRBV30 and TRBJ1-2, with 11 positions matching TRBD1. The CDR3 totals 15 residues. Germline values: CDR1 GTSNPN, CDR2 SVGIG (reference sequence). V lost 3 bases to trimming and J lost 3 bases; unmatched junction nucleotides: 6. The variable domain in full, completed from reference TRBV30 and TRBJ1-2, reads SQTIHQWPATLVQPVGSPLSLECTVEGTSNPNLYWYRQAAGRGLQLLFYSVGIGQISSEVPQNLSASRPQDRQFILSSKKLLLSDSGFYLCAWSRDRGSDYGYTFGSGTRLTVV.

J is TRBJ2-7 and V is TRBV5-4; 7 bases line up with TRBD1. The CDR3 contains 13 residues. Trimming took 4 bases from V and 3 from J; bases not matched to a gene: 4. Germline CDR1 is SGHNT and CDR2 is YYREEE (reference sequence). The CDR3 spells CASSPAGGYEQYF. CDR3 sequence (DNA): TGTGCCAGCAGCCCCGCAGGGGGCTACGAGCAGTACTTC.

This chain connects TRBV28 to TRBJ2-7; a weak D match, TRBD1 (6 bases). This CDR3 region has 15 residues. Looked up from germline, CDR1 is MDHEN and CDR2 is SYDVKM. The ends were cut back, 5 bases at V and 4 bases at J, with 18 bases in the middle. The CDR3 is CASSPPPRGAYEQYF. CDR3 bases: TGTGCCAGCAGTCCTCCCCCCAGGGGAGCTTACGAGCAGTACTTC.

Comment on this clone: With only one base between it and a far larger clone, this is likely a read error. This chain connects TRBV23-1 to TRBJ2-7; D is unresolved. TRBV23-1 is an open reading frame, and its role is uncertain. This CDR3 contains 13 residues. Trimming stripped 7 bases from V and 2 bases from J, with 12 bases between. The CDR3 here is CASIKGIPYEQYF. The CDR3 DNA reads TGCGCCAGCATTAAAGGGATCCCCTACGAGCAGTACTTC.

In its sample, this clone was seen once. The rearrangement joins TRBV11-1 to TRBJ2-7; weak D call: TRBD1 (5 bases). Germline V CDR1 and CDR2: SGHAT, FQDESV (reference sequence). The CDR3 spans 14 residues. V lost 1 base and J lost 1, with 8 bases in between. Here the CDR3 reads CASSLEDTSYEQYF. The DNA for the CDR3 is TGTGCCAGCAGCTTAGAGGACACTTCCTACGAGCAGTACTTC.

The CDR3 protein is CASSLVTSMGTDTQYF. The CDR3 region has the DNA TGCGCCAGCAGCCTGGTGACTAGCATGGGGACAGATACGCAGTATTTT. This chain connects TRBV5-1 to TRBJ2-3, with 7 nucleotides matching TRBD2. This CDR3 region has 16 residues. The germline V gene has CDR1 SGHRS and CDR2 YFSETQ. V lost 4 bases to trimming and J lost 3 bases; unmatched junction nucleotides: 11. Based on the CDR3 plus reference TRBV5-1 and TRBJ2-3, the full variable domain is KAGVTQTPRYLIKTRGQQVTLSCSPISGHRSVSWYQQTPGQGLQFLFEYFSETQRNKGNFPGRFSGRQFSNSRSEMNVSTLELGDSALYLCASSLVTSMGTDTQYFGPGTRLTVL.

This CDR3 is CASSPIPSTDTQYF. CDR3 bases: TGTGCCAGCTCACCAATTCCTAGCACAGATACGCAGTATTTT. This chain uses TRBV18 with TRBJ2-3; D is uncertain. V gave up 2 bases and J gave up 0 bases, with 6 bases separating them. The CDR3 totals 14 residues. Germline V lookup: CDR1 KGHSH, CDR2 LQKENI.

The chain links TRBV2 to TRBJ2-6; the D gene is possibly TRBD1 (6 bases). Germline CDR1 reads SNHLY; CDR2 reads FYNNEI. The V gene lost 4 bases and the J gene lost 1 base, with 11 bases spanning the gap. The CDR3 is 16 residues long. CDR3 loop: CASSGTVLSGANVLTF. CDR3 coding DNA: TGTGCCAGCAGTGGGACAGTTCTTTCTGGGGCCAACGTCCTGACTTTC.

This clone showed up many times. This rearrangement joins TRBV5-1 to TRBJ1-6, with TRBD1 matching over 10 bases. Trimming cost V 3 bases and J 6 bases; bases outside gene matches: 3. There are 15 residues in the CDR3. Looked up from germline, CDR1 is SGHRS and CDR2 is YFSETQ. CDR3 amino acids: CASSSGTGVNSPLHF. Here the CDR3 DNA reads TGCGCCAGCAGCTCCGGGACAGGGGTTAATTCACCCCTCCACTTT.

A single count supports this clone. The chain joins TRBV6-6 to TRBJ2-5; D might be TRBD1 or TRBD2, each matching 6 bases. The CDR3 covers 13 residues. Germline CDR1 reads MNHNY; CDR2 reads SVGAGI (reference sequence). The V end lost 8 bases, the J end lost 1 base, and 11 bases lay between the germline ends. Here the CDR3 reads CASSRDTQETQYF. Here the CDR3 DNA reads TGTGCCAGCTCGCGGGACACCCAAGAGACCCAGTACTTC.